This TCR beta chain was recovered during a study of early T cells in non-severe SARS-CoV-2 infection. The length of the CDR3 is 15 residues. Germline V gene lookup returns CDR1 SGHTA and CDR2 FQGNSA. Trimming removed 1 base from V and 8 bases from J, with 15 bases in between. The study's findings and limits: The matching step, a VDJdb search, favored anti-spike CD8 responses and missed private and CD4 specificities.

This clonotype was seen at least ten times. The antigen remains unidentified. Tagging with unique molecular identifiers was applied to individual cDNA molecules. TCRdb reanalysed the 5' RACE reads using MiXCR and keeps one entry per CDR3 protein. The repertoire holds around 33,000 distinct CDR3 sequences, 5% to 6.5% seen once, with 7.6% in the top ten. The material sequenced was whole blood. The gene calls are TRBV7-2 and TRBJ2-1, with D tentatively TRBD1 (5 bases). The sequence was obtained from an adult who was a healthcare worker with PCR-confirmed SARS-CoV-2 infection or an uninfected control (not recorded which). CDR3 bases: TGTGCCAGCAGCTTAGAAGGGGTTGATATCGATGAGCAGTTCTTC. The encoded protein is CASSLEGVDIDEQFF.